This TCR beta chain comes out of a study of OX40 agonist ivuxolimab in advanced cancers. Looking at the study overall: Patients received ivuxolimab, an intravenous treatment, every 2 weeks at 0.01 to 10 mg/kg. General observations from the study: Also present in some nonresponders was a low level of normalized T-cell clonal expansion. Clonal expansion among partial responders at 0.1-3.0 mg/kg ranked near the lowest.

With baseline, cycle 4 day 1, and cycle 7 day 1 as timepoints, blood was sampled. Germline CDR1 is SNHLY and CDR2 is FYNNEI. This CDR3 has 15 residues. The V gene end was trimmed by 6 bases and the J gene end by 4 bases; junction bases not matched to a gene: 8. The data were produced by immunoSEQ multiplex PCR, yet TCRdb's version contains in-frame clones alone and is incomplete. Counted here are roughly 80,000 clones, approximately 86% occurring once; the ten biggest clones make up over 1.5%. Notes on this clone: As yet, its antigen is unknown.

The sequence was collected from an adult with an advanced solid tumor such as melanoma, head and neck, liver or kidney cancer. The sample consisted of CD4+ or CD8+ T cells sorted from blood, taken in a trial of the OX40 agonist ivuxolimab. The rearrangement joins TRBV2 to TRBJ1-4; 7 positions agree with TRBD1. The DNA of the CDR3 is TGTGCCAGCAGCGTCGGGACAGCATATAATGAAAAACTGTTTTTT. This translates into CASSVGTAYNEKLFF.